Each of the 10 T cell receptor beta chains below was sequenced from the same sample in a study of blood T cell repertoires in COVID-19. Clones were read by immunoSEQ multiplex PCR, and TCRdb kept only the in-frame ones, dropping some. Of about half a million clones detected, approximately 83% appear once; the ten largest clones hold 3% to 3.5%. Material for sequencing was peripheral blood. The receptor set was obtained from a human donor in a cohort sampled during active COVID-19.

This rearrangement joins TRBV3-1 (or the pseudogene TRBV3-2) to TRBJ2-3, with a weak D call TRBD1 (7 bases). CDR3 length equals 14 residues. Germline V gene data show CDR1 as LGHDT and CDR2 as YNNKEL (reference sequence). The V end lost 3 bases, the J end lost 4 bases, and 11 bases lay between the germline ends. The CDR3 region is CASSHTRGADTQYF. The CDR3 region has the DNA TGTGCCAGCAGCCATACCAGGGGGGCAGATACGCAGTATTTT.

J is TRBJ1-5 and V is TRBV19, with D uncertain. The CDR3 covers 14 residues. Trimming removed 3 bases at V and 7 bases at J, with 13 bases between. CDR1 is LNHDA and CDR2 is SQIVND in the germline V gene (reference sequence). The chain's CDR3 is CASSMEGFGQPQHF. In DNA, the CDR3 is TGTGCCAGTAGTATGGAGGGATTCGGACAGCCCCAGCATTTT.

The chain uses TRBV5-4 and TRBJ1-2; 9 bases agree with TRBD1. V gave up 4 bases and J gave up 4 bases; unmatched junction bases: 8. Germline V gene data show CDR1 as SGHNT and CDR2 as YYREEE (reference sequence). The CDR3 runs to 15 residues. The CDR3 bases are TGTGCCAGCAGCCCCCGGACAGGGGCTTTCTATGGCTACACCTTC. It encodes CASSPRTGAFYGYTF.

This clone showed up just a few times. The chain is built from TRBV6-2 or TRBV6-3 and TRBJ1-5, with 7 bases aligning to TRBD1. With 6 bases clipped from V and 4 bases from J, the junction kept 18 bases outside the gene matches. CDR3 length: 18 residues. In germline, CDR1 is MNHEY, CDR2 SVGEGT. In DNA, the CDR3 is TGTGCCAGCAGCCCTTTAACAGGGGCAATGGGCTTGAATCAGCCCCAGCATTTT. Translated, it gives CASSPLTGAMGLNQPQHF.

The CDR3, as DNA: TGCGCCAGCAGCCCGCCCGCGACAGGGAACGAGCAGTACTTC. Its protein product is CASSPPATGNEQYF. The chain recombines TRBV5-1 with TRBJ2-7; 7 bases are a match to TRBD1. The trim removed 4 bases at V and 5 bases at J, leaving 9 bases unmatched. Per the germline V gene, CDR1 is SGHRS and CDR2 is YFSETQ. CDR3 length: 14 residues. Variable domain in full (rest from reference TRBV5-1 and TRBJ2-7): KAGVTQTPRYLIKTRGQQVTLSCSPISGHRSVSWYQQTPGQGLQFLFEYFSETQRNKGNFPGRFSGRQFSNSRSEMNVSTLELGDSALYLCASSPPATGNEQYFGPGTRLTVT.

This chain links TRBV11-2 with TRBJ1-4; 11 nucleotides align to TRBD1. V was clipped by 5 bases and J by 5 bases; unmatched bases: 7. The CDR3 is 16 amino acids. CDR1 and CDR2 from the germline V gene are SGHAT and FQNNGV. CDR3: CASSPGQGVFNEKLFF. In DNA, the CDR3 is TGTGCCAGCAGCCCGGGACAGGGGGTATTCAATGAAAAACTGTTTTTT.

The chain combines TRBV28 with TRBJ2-7; 9 bases are a match to TRBD1. Germline V gene data show CDR1 as MDHEN and CDR2 as SYDVKM. CDR3 length: 14 residues. Losses at the gene ends were 5 bases for V and 2 bases for J; bases not matched to a gene: 4. The CDR3 here is CASSLRDRAYEQYF. In DNA form, the CDR3 reads TGTGCCAGCAGTCTCCGGGACAGGGCCTACGAGCAGTACTTC. Full variable domain (remainder filled in from reference TRBV28 and TRBJ2-7): DVKVTQSSRYLVKRTGEKVFLECVQDMDHENMFWYRQDPGLGLRLIYFSYDVKMKEKGDIPEGYSVSREKKERFSLILESASTNQTSMYLCASSLRDRAYEQYFGPGTRLTVT.

The chain is built from TRBV6-6 and TRBJ2-5, with D maybe TRBD1 (5 bases). Germline CDR1 is MNHNY and CDR2 is SVGAGI (reference sequence). This CDR3 has 15 residues. V lost 0 bases and J 7 bases, leaving 15 bases between the germline ends. In DNA, the CDR3 is TGTGCCAGCAGTTACTCCCGGCAGGGCCAGGCGACCCAGTACTTC. Translated: CASSYSRQGQATQYF.

This clone appeared a few times. This chain joins TRBV3-1 (or the pseudogene TRBV3-2) and TRBJ2-7, with D maybe TRBD2 (6 bases). The CDR3 length is 15 residues. Germline V CDR1 and CDR2: LGHDT, YNNKEL (reference sequence). V lost 4 bases and J lost 6, with 19 bases in between. The DNA of the CDR3 is TGTGCCAGCAGCCCACGGGGGAGGCGACTCGTCGAGCAGTACTTC. Protein: CASSPRGRRLVEQYF.

This chain uses TRBV4-3 with TRBJ2-1, with D possibly being TRBD2 (6 bases). The CDR3 sequence is 17 residues long. Germline V gene sequence: CDR1 LGHNA, CDR2 YSLEER. V was trimmed by 0 bases and J by 10 bases, leaving 22 bases between them. The CDR3 bases are TGCGCCAGCAGCCAAGATACCCCGTTCGGGTCGGGACTCGAGCAGTTCTTC. This codes for CASSQDTPFGSGLEQFF.